This TCR beta chain stems from a study of blood T cell repertoires in COVID-19. Across the whole study: Italy, Spain and the United States were the sources of the convalescent and acute COVID-19 samples. The cDNA or gDNA used as material had been derived from T cells, B-cell-depleted T cells, or PBMCs.

As originally analysed: Nucleated cell counts were estimated from reference gene primer amplification. Only in-frame clones appear in the TCRdb table, and some are missing; sequencing was by immunoSEQ multiplex PCR. V, J and clone size are taken as reported in that table, and D and trimming were inferred from the DNA itself. The sample has tens of thousands of clones, 65% to 90% seen once; the top ten hold 10% to 15%. The source of this sequence is a human donor in a cohort sampled during active COVID-19. The specimen sequenced was peripheral blood.

The CDR3 nucleotides read TGTGCCAGCAGCCCACGAGCGGGACGAAATGAGCAGTTCTTC. It translates to CASSPRAGRNEQFF. The chain combines TRBV6-5 with TRBJ2-1; 7 nucleotides line up with TRBD2. The CDR3 has 14 amino acids. V shed 6 bases and J 7 bases; nucleotides not matched to a gene: 9. CDR1 MNHEY and CDR2 SVGAGI come from the germline V gene.